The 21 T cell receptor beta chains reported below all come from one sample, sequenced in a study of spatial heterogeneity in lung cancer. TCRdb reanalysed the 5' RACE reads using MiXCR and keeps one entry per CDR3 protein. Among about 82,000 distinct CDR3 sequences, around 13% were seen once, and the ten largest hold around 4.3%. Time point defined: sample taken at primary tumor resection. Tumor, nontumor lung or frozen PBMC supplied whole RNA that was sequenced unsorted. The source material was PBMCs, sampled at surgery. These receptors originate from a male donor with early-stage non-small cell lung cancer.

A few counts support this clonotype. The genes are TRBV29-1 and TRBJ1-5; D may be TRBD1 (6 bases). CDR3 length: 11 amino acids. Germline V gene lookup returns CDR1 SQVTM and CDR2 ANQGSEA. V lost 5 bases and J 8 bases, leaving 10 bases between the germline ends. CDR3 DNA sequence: TGCAGCGTTAACAGGGCTGAGCCCCAGCATTTT. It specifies CSVNRAEPQHF.

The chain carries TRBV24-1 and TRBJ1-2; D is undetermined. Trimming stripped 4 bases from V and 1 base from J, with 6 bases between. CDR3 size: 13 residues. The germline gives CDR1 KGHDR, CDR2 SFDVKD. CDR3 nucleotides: TGTGCCACCAGTGACGAGTTTAACTATGGCTACACCTTC. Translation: CATSDEFNYGYTF.

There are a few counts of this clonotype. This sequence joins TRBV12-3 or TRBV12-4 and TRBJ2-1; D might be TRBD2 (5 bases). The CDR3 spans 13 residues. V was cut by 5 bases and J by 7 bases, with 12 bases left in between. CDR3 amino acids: CASSPDYFNEQFF. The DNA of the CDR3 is TGTGCCAGCAGTCCCGACTACTTTAATGAGCAGTTCTTC.

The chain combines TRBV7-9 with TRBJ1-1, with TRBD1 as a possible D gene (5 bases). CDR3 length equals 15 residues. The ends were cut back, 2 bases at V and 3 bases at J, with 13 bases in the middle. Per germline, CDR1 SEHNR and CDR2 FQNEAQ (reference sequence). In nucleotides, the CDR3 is TGTGCCAGCAGCTTAATCCAGCTCAGGGACACTGAAGCTTTCTTT. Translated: CASSLIQLRDTEAFF.

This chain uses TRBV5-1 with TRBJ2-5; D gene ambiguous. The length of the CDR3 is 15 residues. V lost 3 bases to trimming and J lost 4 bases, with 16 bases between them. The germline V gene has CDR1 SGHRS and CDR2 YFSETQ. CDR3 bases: TGCGCCAGCAGCTCTGAACCCATTGGCGGAGAGACCCAGTACTTC. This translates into CASSSEPIGGETQYF. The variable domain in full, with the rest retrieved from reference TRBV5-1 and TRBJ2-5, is KAGVTQTPRYLIKTRGQQVTLSCSPISGHRSVSWYQQTPGQGLQFLFEYFSETQRNKGNFPGRFSGRQFSNSRSEMNVSTLELGDSALYLCASSSEPIGGETQYFGPGTRLLVL.

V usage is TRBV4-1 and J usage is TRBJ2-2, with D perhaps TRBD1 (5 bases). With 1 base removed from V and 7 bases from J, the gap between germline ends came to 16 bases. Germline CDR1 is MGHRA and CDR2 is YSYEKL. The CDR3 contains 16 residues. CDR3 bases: TGCGCCAGCAGCCAAGCAGGGTTCCGCCAGGACGGGGAGCTGTTTTTT. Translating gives CASSQAGFRQDGELFF.

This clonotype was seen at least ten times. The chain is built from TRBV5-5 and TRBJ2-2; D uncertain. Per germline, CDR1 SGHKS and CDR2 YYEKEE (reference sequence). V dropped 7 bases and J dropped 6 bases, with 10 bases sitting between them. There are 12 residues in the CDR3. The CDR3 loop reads CASQDPAGELFF. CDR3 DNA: TGTGCCAGCCAGGATCCGGCCGGGGAGCTGTTTTTT.

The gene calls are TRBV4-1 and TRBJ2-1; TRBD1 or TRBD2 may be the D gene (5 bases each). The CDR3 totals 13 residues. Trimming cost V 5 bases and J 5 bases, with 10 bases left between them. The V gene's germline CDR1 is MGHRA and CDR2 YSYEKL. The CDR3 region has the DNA TGCGCCAGCAGCTCGGGACGGGACAATGAGCAGTTCTTC. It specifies CASSSGRDNEQFF.

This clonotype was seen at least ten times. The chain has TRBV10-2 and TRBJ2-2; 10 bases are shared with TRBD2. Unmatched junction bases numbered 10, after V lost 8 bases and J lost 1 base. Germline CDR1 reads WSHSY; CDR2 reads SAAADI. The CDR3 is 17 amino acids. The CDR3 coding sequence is TGCGCCAGCCAAGGACTAGCGGAGCAACAGAACACCGGGGAGCTGTTTTTT. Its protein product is CASQGLAEQQNTGELFF.

The CDR3: CASSLIEYTGELFF. For the CDR3, the DNA is TGTGCCAGCAGCTTAATTGAGTACACCGGGGAGCTGTTTTTT. The V gene is TRBV7-3, the J gene TRBJ2-2; no firm D call. The CDR3 sequence is 14 residues long. Germline CDR1 SGHTA, CDR2 FQGTGA. Trimming removed 1 base at V and 3 bases at J, with 6 bases between.

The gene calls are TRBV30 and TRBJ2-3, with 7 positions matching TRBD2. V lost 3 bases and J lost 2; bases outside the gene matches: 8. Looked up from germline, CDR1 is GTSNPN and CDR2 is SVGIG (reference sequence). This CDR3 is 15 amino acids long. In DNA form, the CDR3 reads TGTGCCTGGAGGGCTAGCGGTAGAATCACAGATACGCAGTATTTT. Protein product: CAWRASGRITDTQYF.

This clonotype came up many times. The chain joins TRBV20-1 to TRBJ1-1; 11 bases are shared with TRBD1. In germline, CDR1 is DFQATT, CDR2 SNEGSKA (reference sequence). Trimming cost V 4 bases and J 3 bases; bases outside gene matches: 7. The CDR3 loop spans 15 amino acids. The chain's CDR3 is CSATTGTGGHTEAFF. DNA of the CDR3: TGCAGTGCTACTACCGGGACAGGGGGACACACTGAAGCTTTCTTT.

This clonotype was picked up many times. The CDR3 here is CASNEEGNTEAFF. Here the CDR3 DNA reads TGCGCCAGTAACGAGGAGGGGAACACTGAAGCTTTCTTT. The genes are TRBV5-1 and TRBJ1-1, with D unresolved. V shed 8 bases and J shed 1 base, with 12 bases lying between them. This CDR3 has 13 residues. Germline V lookup: CDR1 SGHRS, CDR2 YFSETQ.

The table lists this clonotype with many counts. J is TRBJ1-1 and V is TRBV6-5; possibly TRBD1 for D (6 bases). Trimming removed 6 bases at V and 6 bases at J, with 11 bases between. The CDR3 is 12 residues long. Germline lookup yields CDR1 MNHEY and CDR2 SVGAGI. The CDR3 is CASSRTAAEAFF. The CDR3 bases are TGTGCCAGCAGCCGGACAGCCGCTGAAGCTTTCTTT.

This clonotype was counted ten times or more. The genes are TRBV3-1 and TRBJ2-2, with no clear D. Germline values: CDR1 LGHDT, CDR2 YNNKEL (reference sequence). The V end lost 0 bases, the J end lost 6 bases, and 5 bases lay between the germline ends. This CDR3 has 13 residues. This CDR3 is CASSQEISGELFF. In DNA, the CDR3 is TGTGCCAGCAGCCAAGAAATTTCCGGGGAGCTGTTTTTT. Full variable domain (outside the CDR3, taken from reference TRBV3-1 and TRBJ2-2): DTAVSQTPKYLVTQMGNDKSIKCEQNLGHDTMYWYKQDSKKFLKIMFSYNNKELIINETVPNRFSPKSPDKAHLNLHINSLELGDSAVYFCASSQEISGELFFGEGSRLTVL.

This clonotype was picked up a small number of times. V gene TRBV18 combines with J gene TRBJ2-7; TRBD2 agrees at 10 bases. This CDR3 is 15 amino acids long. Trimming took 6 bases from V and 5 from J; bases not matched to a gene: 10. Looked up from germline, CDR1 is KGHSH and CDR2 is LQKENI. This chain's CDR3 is CASSSGSGRENEQYF. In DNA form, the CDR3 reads TGTGCCAGCTCCTCAGGGAGCGGGAGGGAGAACGAGCAGTACTTC.

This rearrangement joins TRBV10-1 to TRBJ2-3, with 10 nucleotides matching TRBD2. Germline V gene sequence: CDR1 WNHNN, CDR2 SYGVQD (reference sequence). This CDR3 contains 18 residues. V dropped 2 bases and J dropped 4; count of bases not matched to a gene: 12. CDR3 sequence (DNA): TGCGCCAGCAGTGAGAGTTCGGGACTAGCGCATGGCCCAGATACGCAGTATTTT. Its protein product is CASSESSGLAHGPDTQYF.

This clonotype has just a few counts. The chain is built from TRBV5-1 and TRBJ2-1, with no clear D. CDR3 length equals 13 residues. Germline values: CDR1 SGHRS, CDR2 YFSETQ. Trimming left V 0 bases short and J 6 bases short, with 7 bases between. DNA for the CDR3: TGCGCCAGCAGCTTGGAAGGGCCCAATGAGCAGTTCTTC. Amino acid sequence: CASSLEGPNEQFF.

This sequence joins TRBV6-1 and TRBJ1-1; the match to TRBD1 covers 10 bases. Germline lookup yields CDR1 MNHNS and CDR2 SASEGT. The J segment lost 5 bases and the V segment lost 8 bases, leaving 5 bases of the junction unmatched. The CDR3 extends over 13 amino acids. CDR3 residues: CASGQGVGTEAFF. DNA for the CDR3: TGTGCCAGCGGACAGGGGGTTGGGACTGAAGCTTTCTTT.

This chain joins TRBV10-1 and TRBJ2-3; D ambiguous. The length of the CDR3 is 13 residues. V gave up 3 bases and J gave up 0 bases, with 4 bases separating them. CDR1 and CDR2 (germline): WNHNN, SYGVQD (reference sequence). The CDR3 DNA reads TGCGCCAGCAGTGATTGGAGCACAGATACGCAGTATTTT. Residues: CASSDWSTDTQYF.

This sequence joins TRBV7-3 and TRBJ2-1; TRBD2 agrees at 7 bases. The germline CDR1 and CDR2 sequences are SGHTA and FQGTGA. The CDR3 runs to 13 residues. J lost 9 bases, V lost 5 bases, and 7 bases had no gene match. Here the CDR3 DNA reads TGTGCCAGCAGCCGGGGGGAGATCGCTGAGCAGTTCTTC. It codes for CASSRGEIAEQFF.